The rows below give T cell receptor beta chains drawn from one sample of a study of blood T cell repertoires in COVID-19. Sequencing was performed with immunoSEQ multiplex PCR; in TCRdb, only in-frame clones are kept and a portion is missing. Of roughly 230,000 clones in the sample, 80% to 85% were seen once. Sequenced material: PBMCs or T cells enriched from blood (not recorded which). The receptors stem from a man aged 45 to 65 who had recovered from COVID-19. CDR3s include the opening cysteine and the closing phenylalanine or tryptophan. The order of the fields is J gene, clone size, D gene, V gene, CDR3 length, CDR3 DNA, CDR3 protein. The D gene is left open where the match is weak. Only part of the rows carry a size: once, few, many, or a class if the clone is expanded.

>TRBJ1-2|few|TRBD1|TRBV30|14
TGTGCCTGGAGTGCAATCCCGGGACAGGGAGGCTACACCTTC
CAWSAIPGQGGYTF
>TRBJ2-5|-|TRBD1|TRBV5-1|17
TGCGCCAGCAGCGCGGACAGGGGCCGAAAGATCCAAGAGACCCAGTACTTC
CASSADRGRKIQETQYF
>TRBJ2-5|-|TRBD1|TRBV6-2/TRBV6-3|14
TGTGCCAGCAGTGAGACAGGGAATAGTGGGACCCAGTACTTC
CASSETGNSGTQYF
>TRBJ1-5|-|-|TRBV7-9|13
TGTGCCAGCAGCTTAGGGCAGAAACAGCCCCAGCATTTT
CASSLGQKQPQHF
>TRBJ1-2|-|-|TRBV7-8|15
TGTGCCAGCAGCTTAGTAACAGGGACTAACTATGGCTACACCTTC
CASSLVTGTNYGYTF
>TRBJ2-3|-|TRBD2|TRBV20-1|16
TGCAGTGCTAGTTACAGCGGGGGGGCAAGGTTGCATACGCAGTATTTT
CSASYSGGARLHTQYF
>TRBJ2-3|-|-|TRBV20-1|11
TGCAGTGCTAGAGATATAGATACGCAGTATTTT
CSARDIDTQYF
>TRBJ2-2|-|-|TRBV6-1|14
TGTGCCAGCAGTGAGTCCGGGACACGCGGGGAGCTGTTTTTT
CASSESGTRGELFF
>TRBJ1-6|once|-|TRBV6-5|14
TGTGCCAGCACCATAGACGGTAGGGGGTCACCCCTCCACTTT
CASTIDGRGSPLHF
>TRBJ1-4|-|TRBD1|TRBV10-3|13
TGTGCCATCGGAGGACAGGGGAATGAAAAACTGTTTTTT
CAIGGQGNEKLFF
>TRBJ2-7|-|-|TRBV7-2|13
TGTGCCAGCAGCTTAGAGAGGGCGGGGGAGCAGTACTTC
CASSLERAGEQYF
>TRBJ2-7|-|-|TRBV19|16
TGTGCCAGTAGTATAAACAGAAGCGGTCGAACCTACGAGCAGTACTTC
CASSINRSGRTYEQYF
>TRBJ1-2|-|TRBD1|TRBV6-2/TRBV6-3|17
TGTGCCAGCAGTTTGAGAGCCCCGGGACAGGGAGGCTATGGCTACACCTTC
CASSLRAPGQGGYGYTF
>TRBJ2-1|-|TRBD2|TRBV5-6|14
TGTGCCAGCAGCTTGGTAGCGGGAAGGGCTGAGCAGTTCTTC
CASSLVAGRAEQFF
>TRBJ2-3|-|TRBD2|TRBV6-5|15
TGTGCCAGCTTTCGGACTAGTTTTATCGCAGATACGCAGTATTTT
CASFRTSFIADTQYF
>TRBJ2-7|-|TRBD2|TRBV20-1|17
TGCAGTGCTAGTCTCCTCCCGGGACTAGCGGGAGTCCACGAGCAGTACTTC
CSASLLPGLAGVHEQYF
>TRBJ2-1|-|TRBD2|TRBV27|13
TGTGCCAGCCTCCCGGCGGGAGGTTATGAGCAGTTCTTC
CASLPAGGYEQFF
>TRBJ2-7|-|-|TRBV10-3|15
TGTGCCATCAGTGAATCGGACGGGGGACCCTACGAGCAGTACTTC
CAISESDGGPYEQYF
>TRBJ1-2|-|-|TRBV6-2/TRBV6-3|14
TGTGCCAGCAGTTACTCCACGCAGAACTATGGCTACACCTTC
CASSYSTQNYGYTF
>TRBJ2-7|-|-|TRBV19|13
TGTGCCAGTAGTATAACAGGAGTCTACGAGCAGTACTTC
CASSITGVYEQYF
>TRBJ1-5|-|-|TRBV5-1|14
TGCGCCAGCAGGGATGGGCAACTAGATCAGCCCCAGCATTTT
CASRDGQLDQPQHF
>TRBJ2-7|-|-|TRBV15|14
TGTGCCACCAGCAGAAATCTTGAGGAGTTGGAGCAGTACTTC
CATSRNLEELEQYF
>TRBJ2-4|-|TRBD2|TRBV7-9|16
TGTGCCAGCAGCAAGAGCGGGGGGGCTTCCAAAAACATTCAGTACTTC
CASSKSGGASKNIQYF